This T cell receptor beta chain comes out of a study of read filtering for tumor transcriptome and immune sequencing. For the study at large: 8 patients were R-ISS I, roughly 15 were R-ISS II, 6 or 7 were R-ISS III.

This clonotype was seen a few times. The CDR3 has 13 residues. J lost 4 bases, V lost 3 bases, and 3 bases had no gene match. This library used 300 to 500 ng RNA and molecular barcoded adaptors spanning alpha/delta and beta/gamma chains. From the reads, TCRdb called clonotypes with MiXCR, one entry per CDR3 protein. Seen here are under 30,000 distinct CDR3 sequences, about 20% observed once, and the top ten hold 40% to 55%. Sequencing used a population of CD138-negative cells sorted from bone marrow. The source of this sequence is a donor at least 40 years old with multiple myeloma. The J gene is TRBJ2-7, the V gene TRBV12-3 or TRBV12-4; 7 positions match TRBD2. CDR3 protein: CASSFGGSYEQYF. The CDR3 DNA follows: TGTGCCAGCAGTTTCGGGGGGTCTTACGAGCAGTACTTC.